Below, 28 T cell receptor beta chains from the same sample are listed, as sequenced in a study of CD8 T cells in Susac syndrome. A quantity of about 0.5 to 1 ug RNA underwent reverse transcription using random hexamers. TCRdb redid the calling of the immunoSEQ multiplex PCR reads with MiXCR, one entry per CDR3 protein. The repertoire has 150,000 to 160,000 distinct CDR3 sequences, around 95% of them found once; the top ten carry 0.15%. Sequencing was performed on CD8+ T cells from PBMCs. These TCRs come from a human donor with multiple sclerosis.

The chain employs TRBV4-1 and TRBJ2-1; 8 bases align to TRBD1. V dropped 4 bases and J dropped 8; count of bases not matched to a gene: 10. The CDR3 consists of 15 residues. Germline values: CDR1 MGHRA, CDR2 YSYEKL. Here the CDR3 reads CASSPRGSQGDEQFF. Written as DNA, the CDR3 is TGCGCCAGCAGCCCCCGGGGCTCACAGGGGGATGAGCAGTTCTTC.

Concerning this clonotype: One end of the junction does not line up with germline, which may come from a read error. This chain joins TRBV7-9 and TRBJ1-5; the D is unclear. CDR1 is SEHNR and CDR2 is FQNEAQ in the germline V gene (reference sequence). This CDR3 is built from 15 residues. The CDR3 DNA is TGTGCCAGCAGTTTAGCGGGAGATAGCAATCAGCCCCAGCATTTT. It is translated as CASSLAGDSNQPQHF.

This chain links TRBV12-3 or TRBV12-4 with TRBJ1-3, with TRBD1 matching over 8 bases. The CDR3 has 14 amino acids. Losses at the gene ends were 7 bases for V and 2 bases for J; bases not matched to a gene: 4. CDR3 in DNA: TGTGCCAGCACCCAGGGGGCGGCTGGAAACACCATATATTTT. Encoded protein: CASTQGAAGNTIYF.

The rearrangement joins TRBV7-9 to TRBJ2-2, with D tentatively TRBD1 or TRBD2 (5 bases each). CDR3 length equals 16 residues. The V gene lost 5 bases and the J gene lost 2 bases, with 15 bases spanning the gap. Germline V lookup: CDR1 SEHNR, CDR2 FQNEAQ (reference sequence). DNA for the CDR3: TGTGCCAGCAGCCTGCACCGGGACGGTAACACCGGGGAGCTGTTTTTT. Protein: CASSLHRDGNTGELFF.

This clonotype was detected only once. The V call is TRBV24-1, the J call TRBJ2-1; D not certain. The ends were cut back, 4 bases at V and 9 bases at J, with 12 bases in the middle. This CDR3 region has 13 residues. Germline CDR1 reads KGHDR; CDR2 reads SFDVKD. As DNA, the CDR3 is TGTGCCACCAGTGAGACCACGGGTGGTGAGCAGTTCTTC. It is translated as CATSETTGGEQFF.

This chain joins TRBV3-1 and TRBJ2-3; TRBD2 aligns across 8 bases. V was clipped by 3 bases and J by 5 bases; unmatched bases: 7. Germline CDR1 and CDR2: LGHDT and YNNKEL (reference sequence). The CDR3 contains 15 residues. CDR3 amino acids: CASSQGSGGVDTQYF. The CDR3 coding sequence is TGTGCCAGCAGCCAGGGAAGCGGGGGAGTAGATACGCAGTATTTT.

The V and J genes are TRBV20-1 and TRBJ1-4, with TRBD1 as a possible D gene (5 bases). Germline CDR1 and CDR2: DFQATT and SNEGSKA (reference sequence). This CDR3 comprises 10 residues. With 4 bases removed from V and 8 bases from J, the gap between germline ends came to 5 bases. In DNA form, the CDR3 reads TGCAGTGCTACAGGGGAAAAACTGTTTTTT. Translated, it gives CSATGEKLFF.

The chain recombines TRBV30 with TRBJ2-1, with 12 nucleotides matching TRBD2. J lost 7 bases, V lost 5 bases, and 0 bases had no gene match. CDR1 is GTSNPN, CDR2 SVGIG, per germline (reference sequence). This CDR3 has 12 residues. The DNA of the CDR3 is TGTGCCTGGGGACTAGCGGGAAATGAGCAGTTCTTC. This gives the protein CAWGLAGNEQFF.

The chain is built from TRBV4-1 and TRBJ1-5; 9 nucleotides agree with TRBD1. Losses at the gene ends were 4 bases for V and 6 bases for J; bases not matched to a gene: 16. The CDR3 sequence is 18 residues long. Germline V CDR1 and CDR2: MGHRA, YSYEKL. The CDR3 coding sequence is TGCGCCAGCAGCCTTCGAACAGGGGGCGGATCAAACACTCAGCCCCAGCATTTT. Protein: CASSLRTGGGSNTQPQHF.

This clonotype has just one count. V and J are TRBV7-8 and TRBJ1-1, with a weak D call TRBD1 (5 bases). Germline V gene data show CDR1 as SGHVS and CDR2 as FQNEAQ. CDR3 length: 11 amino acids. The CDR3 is CVAGKNTEAFF. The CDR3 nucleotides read TGTGTGGCAGGGAAAAACACTGAAGCTTTCTTT. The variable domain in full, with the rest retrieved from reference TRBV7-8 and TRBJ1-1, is GAGVSQSPRYKVAKRGQDVALRCDPISGHVSLFWYQQALGQGPEFLTYFQNEAQLDKSGLPSDRFFAERPEGSVSTLKIQRTQQEDSAVYLCVAGKNTEAFFGQGTRLTVV.

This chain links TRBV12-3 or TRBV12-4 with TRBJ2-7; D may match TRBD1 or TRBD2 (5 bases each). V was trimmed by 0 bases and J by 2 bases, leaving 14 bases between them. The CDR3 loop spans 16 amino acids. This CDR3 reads CASSLASGTSPYEQYF. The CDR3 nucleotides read TGTGCCAGCAGTTTAGCCAGTGGGACGAGTCCCTACGAGCAGTACTTC.

CDR3 in amino acids: CSVEGGNTQYF. In DNA form, the CDR3 reads TGCAGCGTTGAAGGAGGGAATACGCAGTATTTT. The V and J genes are TRBV29-1 and TRBJ2-3, with a tentative D call TRBD2 (5 bases). CDR3 length equals 11 residues. Per the germline V gene, CDR1 is SQVTM and CDR2 is ANQGSEA. The V and J ends lost 1 base and 7 bases respectively, with 6 bases between them.

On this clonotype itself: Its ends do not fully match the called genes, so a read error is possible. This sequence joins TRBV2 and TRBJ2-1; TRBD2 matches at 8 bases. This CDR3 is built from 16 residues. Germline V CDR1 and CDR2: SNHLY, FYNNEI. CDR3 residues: CASREAGAHSYNEQFF. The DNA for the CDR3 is TGTGCCAGCAGAGAAGCGGGGGCCCACTCCTACAATGAGCAGTTCTTC.

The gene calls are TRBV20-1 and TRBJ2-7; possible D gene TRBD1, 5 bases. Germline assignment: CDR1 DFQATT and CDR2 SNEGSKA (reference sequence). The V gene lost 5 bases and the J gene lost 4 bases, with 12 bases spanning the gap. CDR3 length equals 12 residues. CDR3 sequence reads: CSASAGLYEQYV. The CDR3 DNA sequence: TGCAGTGCTTCGGCAGGGTTGTACGAGCAGTACGTC.

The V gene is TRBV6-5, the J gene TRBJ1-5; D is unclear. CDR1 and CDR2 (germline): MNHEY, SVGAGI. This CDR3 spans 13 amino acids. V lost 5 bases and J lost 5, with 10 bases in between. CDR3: CASSARWDQPQHF. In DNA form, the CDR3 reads TGTGCCAGCAGTGCCCGGTGGGATCAGCCCCAGCATTTT.

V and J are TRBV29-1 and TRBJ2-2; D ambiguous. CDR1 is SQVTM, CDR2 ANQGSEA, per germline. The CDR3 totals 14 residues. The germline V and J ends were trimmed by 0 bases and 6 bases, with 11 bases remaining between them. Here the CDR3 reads CSVEDQDEAGELFF. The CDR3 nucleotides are TGCAGCGTTGAAGATCAAGATGAAGCCGGGGAGCTGTTTTTT.

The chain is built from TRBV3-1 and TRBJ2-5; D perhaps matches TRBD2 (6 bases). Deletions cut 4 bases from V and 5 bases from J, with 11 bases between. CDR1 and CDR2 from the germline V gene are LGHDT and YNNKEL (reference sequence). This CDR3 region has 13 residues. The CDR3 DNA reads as TGTGCCAGCAGCCCCCCGGCGGGGGAGACCCAGTACTTC. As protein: CASSPPAGETQYF.

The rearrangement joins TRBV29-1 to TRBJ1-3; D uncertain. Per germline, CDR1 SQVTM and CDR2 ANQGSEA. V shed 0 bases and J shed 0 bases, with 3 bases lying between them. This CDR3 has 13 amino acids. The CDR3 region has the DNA TGCAGCGTTGAAGAGGGCTCTGGAAACACCATATATTTT. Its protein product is CSVEEGSGNTIYF.

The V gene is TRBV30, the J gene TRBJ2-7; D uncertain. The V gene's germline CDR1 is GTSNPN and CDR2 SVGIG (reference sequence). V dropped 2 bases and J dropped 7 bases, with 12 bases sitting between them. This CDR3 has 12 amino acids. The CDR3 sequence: CAWSSPFSEQYF. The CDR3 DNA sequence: TGTGCCTGGAGTTCTCCCTTTTCTGAGCAGTACTTC.

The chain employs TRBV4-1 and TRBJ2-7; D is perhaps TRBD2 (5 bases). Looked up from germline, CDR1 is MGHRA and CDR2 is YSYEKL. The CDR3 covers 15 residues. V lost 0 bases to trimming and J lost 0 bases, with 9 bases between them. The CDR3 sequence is CASSQEDWNSYEQYF. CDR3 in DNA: TGCGCCAGCAGCCAAGAGGACTGGAACTCCTACGAGCAGTACTTC.

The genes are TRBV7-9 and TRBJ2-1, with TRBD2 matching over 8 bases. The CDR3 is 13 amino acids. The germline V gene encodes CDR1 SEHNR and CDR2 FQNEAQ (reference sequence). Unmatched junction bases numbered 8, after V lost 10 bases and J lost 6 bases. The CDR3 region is CATGSGAGNEQFF. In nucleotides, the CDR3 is TGTGCCACGGGTAGCGGGGCAGGCAATGAGCAGTTCTTC.

CDR3: CASSSRTGNNEQFF. CDR3 DNA: TGTGCCAGCAGCTCCCGGACGGGGAACAATGAGCAGTTCTTC. The rearrangement joins TRBV7-2 to TRBJ2-1; D perhaps matches TRBD2 (5 bases). Germline CDR1 is SGHTA and CDR2 is FQGNSA. The V gene lost 4 bases and the J gene lost 5 bases, with 12 bases spanning the gap. This CDR3 is built from 14 residues.

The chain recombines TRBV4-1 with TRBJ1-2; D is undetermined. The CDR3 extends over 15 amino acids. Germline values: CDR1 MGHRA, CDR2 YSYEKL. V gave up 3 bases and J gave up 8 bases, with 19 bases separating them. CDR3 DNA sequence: TGCGCCAGCAGCCATCGAACGGAACAGACCGAGGGCTACACCTTC. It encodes CASSHRTEQTEGYTF.

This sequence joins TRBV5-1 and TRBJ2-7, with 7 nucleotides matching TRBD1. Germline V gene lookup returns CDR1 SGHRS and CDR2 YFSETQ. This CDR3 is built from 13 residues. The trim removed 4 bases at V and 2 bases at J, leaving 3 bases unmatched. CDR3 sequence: CASSPQGAYEQYF. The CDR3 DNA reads TGCGCCAGCAGCCCGCAGGGGGCCTACGAGCAGTACTTC.

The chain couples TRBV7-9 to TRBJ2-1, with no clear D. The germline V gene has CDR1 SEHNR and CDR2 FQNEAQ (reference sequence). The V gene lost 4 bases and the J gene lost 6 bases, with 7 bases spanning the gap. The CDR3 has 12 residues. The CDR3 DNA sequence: TGTGCCAGCAGCTCCGGAGTCAATGAGCAGTTCTTC. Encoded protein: CASSSGVNEQFF.

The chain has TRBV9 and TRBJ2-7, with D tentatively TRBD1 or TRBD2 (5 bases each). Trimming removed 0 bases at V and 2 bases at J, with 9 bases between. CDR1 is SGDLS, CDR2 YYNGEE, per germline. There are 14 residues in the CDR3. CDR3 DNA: TGTGCCAGCAGCGTAGCTCAGGGACCCTACGAGCAGTACTTC. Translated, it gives CASSVAQGPYEQYF.

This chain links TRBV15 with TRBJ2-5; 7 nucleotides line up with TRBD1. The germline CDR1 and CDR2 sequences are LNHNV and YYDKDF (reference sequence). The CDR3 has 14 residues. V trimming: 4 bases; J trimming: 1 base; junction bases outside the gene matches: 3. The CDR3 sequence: CATSIGQVQETQYF. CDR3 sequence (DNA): TGTGCCACCAGCATCGGACAGGTCCAAGAGACCCAGTACTTC. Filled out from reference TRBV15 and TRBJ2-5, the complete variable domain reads DAMVIQNPRYQVTQFGKPVTLSCSQTLNHNVMYWYQQKSSQAPKLLFHYYDKDFNNEADTPDNFQSRRPNTSFCFLDIRSPGLGDTAMYLCATSIGQVQETQYFGPGTRLLVL.

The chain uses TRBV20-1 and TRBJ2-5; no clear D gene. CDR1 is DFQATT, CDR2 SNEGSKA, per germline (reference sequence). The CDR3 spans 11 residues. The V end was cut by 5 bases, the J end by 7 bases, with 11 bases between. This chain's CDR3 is CSAPEVGTQYF. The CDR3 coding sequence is TGCAGTGCTCCAGAAGTCGGGACCCAGTACTTC.